This T cell receptor (beta chain) is from a study of T-cell reconstitution after alpha-beta-depleted transplantation in children. The library targeted TCRbeta and was prepared with unique molecular identifiers. Each CDR3 protein is one row after TCRdb ran MiXCR on the PCR reads. The sample lists more than 550,000 distinct CDR3 sequences, roughly a tenth seen once, with about 4% in the top ten. The germline CDR1 and CDR2 sequences are SGHTA and FQGNSA. J lost 9 bases, V lost 6 bases, and 6 bases had no gene match. This CDR3 is 13 amino acids long. This specimen was PBMCs from the stem cell graft donor, taken from the stem cell graft. This rearrangement joins TRBV7-2 to TRBJ2-5; 11 positions agree with TRBD2. The clonotype originates from a human donor who donated a stem cell graft to a child with acute myeloid leukemia. The CDR3 DNA is TGTGCCAGCAGTCAGACTAGCGGGACTTCCCAGTACTTC. Translation: CASSQTSGTSQYF.